The 4 T cell receptor beta chains presented below share a single source sample, sequenced in a study of CD8+CD57+ T cells in acquired aplastic anemia. Genomic DNA constituted the template upon which TCR beta VDJ and CDR3 profiling was performed. TCRdb reanalysed the reads using MiXCR and keeps one entry per CDR3 protein. The data contain 350,000 to 450,000 distinct CDR3 sequences, 65% to 80% of them singletons. The sequenced sample was sorted CD4+, CD8+, or CD8+CD57+ T cells (not recorded which) from PBMCs. Receptor source: a human donor in good health, serving as a control.

Ten or more counts support this clonotype. The V call is TRBV7-2, the J call TRBJ2-1; no clear D gene. The CDR3 is made up of 14 amino acids. Deletions cut 0 bases from V and 6 bases from J, with 9 bases between. Per germline, CDR1 SGHTA and CDR2 FQGNSA. The CDR3 reads CASSLALGSNEQFF. The CDR3 DNA reads as TGTGCCAGCAGCTTAGCGCTGGGGTCCAATGAGCAGTTCTTC.

This clonotype occurred a few times. This sequence joins TRBV27 and TRBJ1-1, with unresolved D. The V end was cut by 4 bases, the J end by 5 bases, with 14 bases between. The germline V gene encodes CDR1 MNHEY and CDR2 SMNVEV (reference sequence). The CDR3 is 14 amino acids. The CDR3 loop reads CASSYGLARTEAFF. CDR3 coding DNA: TGTGCCAGCAGTTACGGGCTCGCGCGGACTGAAGCTTTCTTT.

The V call is TRBV20-1, the J call TRBJ2-3; no definite D call. Germline CDR1 DFQATT, CDR2 SNEGSKA (reference sequence). CDR3 length equals 13 residues. CDR3 in amino acids: CRMGSRRQETQYF. In DNA, the CDR3 is TGCAGGATGGGTAGCAGACGCCAAGAGACCCAGTATTTT.

The rearrangement uses TRBV20-1 and TRBJ2-7; 9 nucleotides line up with TRBD1. The germline V gene encodes CDR1 DFQATT and CDR2 SNEGSKA (reference sequence). The CDR3 is 15 residues long. Trimming at V came to 6 bases and at J to 4 bases, leaving 13 bases not matched to a gene. CDR3: CSAIPAGTGSYEQYF. The CDR3 nucleotides are TGCAGTGCCATCCCCGCCGGGACAGGGTCTTACGAGCAGTACTTC.